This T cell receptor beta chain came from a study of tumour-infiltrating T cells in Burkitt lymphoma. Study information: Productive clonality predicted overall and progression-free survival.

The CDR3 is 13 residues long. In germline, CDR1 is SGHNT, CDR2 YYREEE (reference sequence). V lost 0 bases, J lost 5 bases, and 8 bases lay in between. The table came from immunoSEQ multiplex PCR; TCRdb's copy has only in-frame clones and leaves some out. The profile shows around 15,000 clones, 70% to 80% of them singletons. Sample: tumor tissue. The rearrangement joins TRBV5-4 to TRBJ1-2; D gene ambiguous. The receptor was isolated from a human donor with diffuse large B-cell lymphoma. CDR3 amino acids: CASSLADGYGYTF. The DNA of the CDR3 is TGTGCCAGCAGCTTGGCGGACGGATATGGCTACACCTTC.